Listed below are T cell receptor beta chains from one sample, sequenced in a study of CD8 T cells in Susac syndrome. TCRdb ran MiXCR on the immunoSEQ multiplex PCR reads and lists one entry per CDR3 protein. The table records around 160,000 distinct CDR3 sequences, about 94% of them present only once. Source material: CD4+ T cells from PBMCs. The receptors shown here come from a human donor in good health. CDR3s include the opening cysteine and the closing phenylalanine or tryptophan. The D gene is left open where the match is weak. Clone size is stated in some rows and not others, as once, few, many or a class when expanded.

D gene	V gene	clone size	J gene	CDR3 DNA	CDR3 protein
TRBD1	TRBV16	NA	TRBJ1-6	TGTGCCAGCAGCCCTCGACAGGGAGAGCGGTATAATTCACCCCTCCACTTT	CASSPRQGERYNSPLHF
NA	TRBV5-1	NA	TRBJ1-6	TGCGCCAGCAGCCTGAAGGAGAATTCACCCCTCCACTTT	CASSLKENSPLHF
NA	TRBV4-2	NA	TRBJ2-1	TGTGCCAGCAGCCAGTTAGACCTCAACTGGCAGTTCTTC	CASSQLDLNWQFF
NA	TRBV9	NA	TRBJ1-6	TGTGCCAGCAGCGTAGCGGCGGTGGATTCACCCCTCCACTTT	CASSVAAVDSPLHF
NA	TRBV2	NA	TRBJ2-5	TGTGCCAGCAGTGAAGTCAAAGAGACCCAGTACTTC	CASSEVKETQYF
TRBD1	TRBV29-1	NA	TRBJ1-2	TGCAGCTCTAGACAGGGGTCTACTGGAAACTATGGCTACACCTTC	CSSRQGSTGNYGYTF
NA	TRBV6-5	once	TRBJ1-5	TGTGCCAGCAGTGACCGACGTCAGCCCCAGCATTTT	CASSDRRQPQHF
TRBD1	TRBV5-1	NA	TRBJ1-2	TGCGCCAGCAGACAGGGGATGTTGCAACCCGGCTACACCTTC	CASRQGMLQPGYTF
NA	TRBV6-2/TRBV6-3	NA	TRBJ2-2	TGTGCCAGCAGTTACAGCCCCAGGGCCTCCGGGGAGCTGTTTTTT	CASSYSPRASGELFF
NA	TRBV9	NA	TRBJ2-7	TGTGCCAGCAGCGTAGGGCGGCAAGGGCTCTACGAGCAGTACTTC	CASSVGRQGLYEQYF
NA	TRBV19	NA	TRBJ2-1	TGTGCCAGTAGTCACCGAGGGGGCTCCTACAATGAGCAGTTCTTC	CASSHRGGSYNEQFF
TRBD2	TRBV4-3	NA	TRBJ2-5	TGCGCCAGCAGCCAAGACCGGACTAGCGGCCAAGAGACCCAGTACTTC	CASSQDRTSGQETQYF
NA	TRBV6-5	few	TRBJ2-1	TGTGCCAGCAGTTTTTACAATGAGCAGTTCTTC	CASSFYNEQFF
NA	TRBV12-5	NA	TRBJ1-1	TGTGCTAGTGTCCCCCCGGGGGCTGAAATGAACACTGAAGCTTTCTTT	CASVPPGAEMNTEAFF
NA	TRBV3-1	NA	TRBJ1-6	TGTGCCAGCAGCCAAGTGGGGGCGAGTCCCCTCCACTTT	CASSQVGASPLHF
NA	TRBV25-1	NA	TRBJ1-5	TGTGCCAGCAGTGCCCAGGGGACGGGGCAGCCCCAGCATTTT	CASSAQGTGQPQHF
TRBD2	TRBV20-1	once	TRBJ2-7	TGCAGTGCCACCTCCTTTGCTAGCGGCACCTACGAGCAGTACTTC	CSATSFASGTYEQYF
NA	TRBV5-1	NA	TRBJ1-5	TGCGCCAGCAGCTTGTCGGGGGGCGCTCAGCCCCAGCATTTT	CASSLSGGAQPQHF
TRBD2	TRBV11-2	NA	TRBJ2-5	TGTGCCAGCGGAACACTAGCGCGGTCCGAAGAGACCCAGTACTTC	CASGTLARSEETQYF
NA	TRBV12-3/TRBV12-4	once	TRBJ2-5	TGTGCCAGCAGCGCGGACTCGTACCAAGAGACCCAGTACTTC	CASSADSYQETQYF
NA	TRBV29-1	NA	TRBJ2-7	TGCAGCGTTGAAGGACCCGCCGCCCGTAGAGAGCAGTACTTC	CSVEGPAARREQYF
TRBD1	TRBV7-9	NA	TRBJ1-5	TGTGCCAGCAGCCGGGACAGCCGTAATCAGCCCCAGCATTTT	CASSRDSRNQPQHF